This section outlines one T cell receptor beta chain sequence together with its context. Mouse germline and gene names are used. Other DNA sequences within the sample encode an identical CDR3. The assay was immunoSEQ multiplex PCR, and TCRdb's table has in-frame clones only and misses some. The sample has under 1,200 clones, about three fifths seen once. These data are taken from a study of tissue T cells after allogeneic stem cell transplantation. The time point denotes: mouse harvest day 7 after allogeneic transplant. The graft held 10^6 splenic CD5+ T cells and 10^7 T-cell-depleted bone marrow cells. This receptor was identified in a female BALB/c mouse given C57BL/6 T cells with graft-versus-host disease after an allogeneic hematopoietic cell transplant. Specimen: liver tissue.

The part of the CDR3 DNA that was read is TGTGCCAGCAGCCAAGAGGAAGGGGGGGCTTTCTCCTATGAACAGTAC. Its translation: CASSQEEGGAFSYEQY. The whole CDR3 is CASSQEEGGAFSYEQYF. V gene TRBV5 combines with J gene TRBJ2-7; 8 bases line up with TRBD2. The DNA ends 1 residue before the CDR3 does, and the rest of the CDR3 is filled in from the germline J gene. The CDR3 runs 17 residues. Per germline, CDR1 LGHNA and CDR2 YNLKQL (reference sequence). V shed 0 bases and J 0 bases; nucleotides not matched to a gene: 7.